A single T cell receptor (beta chain) is shown here with its context. The germline V gene has CDR1 MGHDK and CDR2 SYGVNS. The CDR3 length is 14 residues. V was clipped by 4 bases and J by 5 bases, with 15 bases between them. This sample was included in a study of blood T cell repertoires in COVID-19. In the authors' workflow: It was from reference gene primer amplification that nucleated cell counts were estimated. Using immunoSEQ multiplex PCR, the repertoire was profiled, and TCRdb retains in-frame clones only, with some absent. V and J calls and clone size are copied from that table; D and trimming were computed from the DNA. In the table there are about 110,000 clones, roughly 70% of which are singletons.

The chain is built from TRBV25-1 and TRBJ2-7; D may be TRBD1 (6 bases). This TCR was sampled from a middle-aged woman with acute or convalescent COVID-19. Specimen: peripheral blood. The CDR3 DNA is TGTGCCAGCAGTGCGCAGGGACAATGGGACGAGCAGTACTTC. Translating it yields CASSAQGQWDEQYF.